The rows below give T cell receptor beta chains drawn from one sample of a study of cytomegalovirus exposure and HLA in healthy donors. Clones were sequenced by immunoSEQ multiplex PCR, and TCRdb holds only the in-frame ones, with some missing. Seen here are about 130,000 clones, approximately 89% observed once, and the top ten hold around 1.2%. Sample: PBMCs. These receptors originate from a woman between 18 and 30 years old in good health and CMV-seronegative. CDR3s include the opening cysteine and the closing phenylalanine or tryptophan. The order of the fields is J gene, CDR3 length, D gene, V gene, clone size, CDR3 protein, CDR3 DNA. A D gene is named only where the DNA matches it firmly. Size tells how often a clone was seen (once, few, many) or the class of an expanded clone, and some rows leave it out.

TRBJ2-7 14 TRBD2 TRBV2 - CASSLASGGFEQYF TGTGCCAGCAGTTTGGCCAGCGGGGGGTTTGAGCAGTACTTC
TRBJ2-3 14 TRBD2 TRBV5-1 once CASSNDGTTLSQYF TGCGCCAGCAGCAACGACGGGACTACCTTATCGCAGTATTTT
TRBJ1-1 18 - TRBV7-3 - CASSLLRGWKPENTEAFF TGTGCCAGCAGCTTACTTAGAGGTTGGAAACCCGAGAACACTGAAGCTTTCTTT
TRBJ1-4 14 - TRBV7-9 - CASSSRGTNEKLFF TGTGCCAGCAGCTCCAGGGGTACTAATGAAAAACTGTTTTTT
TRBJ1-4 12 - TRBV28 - CASRQGVEKLFF TGTGCCAGCAGACAGGGTGTTGAAAAACTGTTTTTT
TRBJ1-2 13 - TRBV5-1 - CASSLGQSYGYTF TGCGCCAGCAGCCTGGGACAAAGCTATGGCTACACCTTC
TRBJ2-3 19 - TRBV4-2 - CASSQVSPANQGGADTQYF TGTGCCAGCAGCCAAGTATCCCCAGCCAATCAGGGGGGCGCAGATACGCAGTATTTT
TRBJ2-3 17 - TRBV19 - CASSIWGGVGSTDTQYF TGTGCCAGTAGTATATGGGGAGGCGTTGGAAGCACAGATACGCAGTATTTT
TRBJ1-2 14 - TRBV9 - CASNRVGLDYGYTF TGTGCCAGCAATCGGGTGGGTTTGGACTATGGCTACACCTTC
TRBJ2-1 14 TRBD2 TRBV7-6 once CASSLLAGEDEQFF TGTGCCAGCAGCTTATTAGCGGGGGAGGATGAGCAGTTCTTC
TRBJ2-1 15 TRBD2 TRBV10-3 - CASRLAGVKYNEQFF TGTGCCAGCCGACTAGCGGGGGTAAAATACAATGAGCAGTTCTTC
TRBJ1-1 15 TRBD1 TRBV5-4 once CASSSTDRANTEAFF TGTGCCAGCAGCTCAACAGACAGGGCGAACACTGAAGCTTTCTTT
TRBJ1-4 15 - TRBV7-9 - CASSPHPEANEKLFF TGTGCCAGCAGCCCTCATCCGGAGGCTAATGAAAAACTGTTTTTT
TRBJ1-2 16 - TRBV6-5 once CASSYFSGNKIYGYTF TGTGCCAGCAGTTACTTTTCGGGGAACAAAATTTATGGCTACACCTTC
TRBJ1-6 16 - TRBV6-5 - CASSYSIRELNSPLHF TGTGCCAGCAGTTACTCGATTCGGGAACTTAATTCACCCCTCCACTTT
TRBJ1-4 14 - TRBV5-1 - CASSVGRDYEKLFF TGCGCCAGCAGCGTGGGCCGGGACTATGAAAAACTGTTTTTT
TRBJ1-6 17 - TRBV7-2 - CASSLVRGPFDNSPLHF TGTGCCAGCAGCTTAGTCAGGGGACCCTTTGACAATTCACCCCTCCACTTT
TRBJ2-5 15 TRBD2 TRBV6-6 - CASSSPGLAGETQYF TGTGCCAGCAGTTCCCCGGGACTAGCGGGAGAGACCCAGTACTTC
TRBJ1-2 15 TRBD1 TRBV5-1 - CASSTPETGVAGYTF TGCGCCAGCAGCACCCCGGAGACAGGGGTGGCTGGCTACACCTTC
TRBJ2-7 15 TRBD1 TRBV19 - CASSISDRSAYEQYF TGTGCCAGTAGTATATCGGACAGGTCGGCCTACGAGCAGTACTTC
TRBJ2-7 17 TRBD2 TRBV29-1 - CSVESPTSGGSSYEQYF TGCAGCGTTGAAAGTCCGACTAGCGGGGGGTCCTCCTACGAGCAGTACTTC
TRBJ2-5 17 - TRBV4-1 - CASSQGRGARVQETQYF TGCGCCAGCAGCCAAGGTCGGGGGGCGCGGGTCCAAGAGACCCAGTACTTC
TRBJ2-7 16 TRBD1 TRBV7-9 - CASSLTFGQGNYEQYF TGTGCCAGCAGCTTGACCTTCGGACAGGGGAACTACGAGCAGTACTTC
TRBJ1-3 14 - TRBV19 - CASRSPGSGNTIYF TGTGCCAGTAGATCCCCGGGCTCTGGAAACACCATATATTTT
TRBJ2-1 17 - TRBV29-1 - CSVEDMIVMSIYNEQFF TGCAGCGTTGAAGATATGATCGTGATGAGCATCTACAATGAGCAGTTCTTC
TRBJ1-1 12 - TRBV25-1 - CASSAGNAEAFF TGTGCCAGCAGTGCGGGGAATGCTGAAGCTTTCTTT
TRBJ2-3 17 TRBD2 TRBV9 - CASSVGSGGAYADTQYF TGTGCCAGCAGCGTAGGTAGCGGGGGGGCTTACGCAGATACGCAGTATTTT
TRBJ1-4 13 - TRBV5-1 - CASRPGQLEKLFF TGCGCCAGCCGCCCTGGACAGCTCGAAAAACTGTTTTTT
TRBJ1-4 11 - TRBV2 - CASRANEKLFF TGTGCCAGCAGGGCAAATGAAAAACTGTTTTTT
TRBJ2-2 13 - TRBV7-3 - CASSLLGAGELFF TGTGCCAGCAGCTTACTAGGGGCCGGGGAGCTGTTTTTT
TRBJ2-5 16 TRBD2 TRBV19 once CASSIGALANRETQYF TGTGCCAGTAGTATAGGGGCACTAGCGAACCGAGAGACCCAGTACTTC
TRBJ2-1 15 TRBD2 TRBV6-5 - CASSYSSGGLDEQFF TGTGCCAGCAGTTACTCCTCGGGGGGTTTGGATGAGCAGTTCTTC
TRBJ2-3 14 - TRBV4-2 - CASSQDRARDTQYF TGTGCCAGCAGCCAAGATCGTGCCCGGGATACGCAGTATTTT
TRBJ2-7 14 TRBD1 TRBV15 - CATSRGIGGHEQYF TGTGCCACCAGCAGAGGAATAGGGGGCCACGAGCAGTACTTC
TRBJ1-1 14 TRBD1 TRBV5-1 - CASSRDSLDTEAFF TGCGCCAGCAGTCGGGACAGCCTGGACACTGAAGCTTTCTTT
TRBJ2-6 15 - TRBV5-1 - CASSYVGYGANVLTF TGCGCCAGCAGTTATGTCGGTTATGGGGCCAACGTCCTGACTTTC
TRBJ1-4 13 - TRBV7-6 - CASSPSGGEKLFF TGTGCCAGCAGCCCAAGCGGGGGGGAAAAACTGTTTTTT
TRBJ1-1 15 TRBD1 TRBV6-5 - CASSQDRAVSTEAFF TGTGCCAGCAGTCAGGACAGGGCGGTTTCCACTGAAGCTTTCTTT
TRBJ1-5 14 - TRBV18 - CASSHRDSNQPQHF TGTGCCAGCTCACACAGGGATAGCAATCAGCCCCAGCATTTT
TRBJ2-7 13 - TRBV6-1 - CASSEAVRYEQYF TGTGCCAGCAGTGAAGCGGTCAGGTACGAGCAGTACTTC
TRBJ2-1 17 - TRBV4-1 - CASSQERAADLGNEQFF TGCGCCAGCAGCCAAGAGAGAGCAGCGGACCTTGGGAATGAGCAGTTCTTC
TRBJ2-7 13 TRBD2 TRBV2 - CASTPSGPYEQYF TGTGCCAGCACGCCTAGCGGTCCCTACGAGCAGTACTTC
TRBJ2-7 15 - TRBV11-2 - CASQNEGGPAYEQYF TGTGCCAGCCAAAACGAGGGGGGGCCAGCCTACGAGCAGTACTTC
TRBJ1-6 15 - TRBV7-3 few CASSLSAGRNSPLHF TGTGCCAGCAGCTTATCGGCGGGGCGTAATTCACCCCTCCACTTT
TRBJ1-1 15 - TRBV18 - CASSPITGSVAEAFF TGTGCCAGCTCACCGATCACAGGGTCAGTCGCTGAAGCTTTCTTT
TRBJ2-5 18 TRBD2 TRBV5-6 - CASSEAGTSGVTGETQYF TGTGCCAGCAGCGAAGCCGGGACTAGCGGGGTGACGGGAGAGACCCAGTACTTC
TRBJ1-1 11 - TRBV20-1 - CSATTGIRAFF TGCAGTGCAACTACAGGGATTAGGGCTTTCTTT
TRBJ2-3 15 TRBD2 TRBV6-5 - CASSYMAGGTDTQYF TGTGCCAGCAGTTACATGGCGGGGGGAACAGATACGCAGTATTTT
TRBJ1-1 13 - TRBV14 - CASSLSRDTEAFF TGTGCCAGCAGCCTCTCGCGGGACACTGAAGCTTTCTTT
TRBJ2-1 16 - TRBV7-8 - CASSPGNGVTYNEQFF TGTGCCAGCTCGCCCGGGAATGGCGTTACCTACAATGAGCAGTTCTTC
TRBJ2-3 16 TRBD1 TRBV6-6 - CASSRRPGQGTDTQYF TGTGCCAGCAGCCGACGGCCGGGACAGGGCACAGATACGCAGTATTTT
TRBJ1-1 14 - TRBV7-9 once CASSLIDRSAEAFF TGTGCCAGCAGCTTAATAGACCGGAGCGCTGAAGCTTTCTTT
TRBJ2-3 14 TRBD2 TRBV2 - CATRPGLASDTQYF TGTGCCACCAGACCGGGACTAGCATCAGATACGCAGTATTTT
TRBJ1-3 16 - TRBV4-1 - CASSQESTASGNTIYF TGCGCCAGCAGCCAAGAATCAACAGCATCAGGAAACACCATATATTTT
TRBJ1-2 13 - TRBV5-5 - CASSLVTGSGYTF TGTGCCAGCAGCTTGGTAACAGGTAGCGGCTACACCTTC
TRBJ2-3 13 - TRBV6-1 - CASSDSLGRSQYF TGTGCCAGCAGTGATAGTCTGGGGCGGTCGCAGTATTTT